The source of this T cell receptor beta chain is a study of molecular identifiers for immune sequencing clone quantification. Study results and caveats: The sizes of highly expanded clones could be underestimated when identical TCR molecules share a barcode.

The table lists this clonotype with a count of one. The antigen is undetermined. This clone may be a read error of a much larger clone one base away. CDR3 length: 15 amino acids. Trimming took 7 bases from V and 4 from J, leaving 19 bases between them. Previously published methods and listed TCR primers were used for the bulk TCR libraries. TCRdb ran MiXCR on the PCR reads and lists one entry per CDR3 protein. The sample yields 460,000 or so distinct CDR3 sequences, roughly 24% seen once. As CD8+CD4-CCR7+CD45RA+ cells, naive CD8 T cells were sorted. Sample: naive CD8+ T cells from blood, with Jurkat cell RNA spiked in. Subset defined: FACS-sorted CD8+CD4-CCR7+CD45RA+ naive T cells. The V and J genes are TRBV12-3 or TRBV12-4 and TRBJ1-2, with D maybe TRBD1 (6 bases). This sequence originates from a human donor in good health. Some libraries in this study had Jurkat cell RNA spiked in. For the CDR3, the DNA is TGTGCCAGCATTGCCCCTGACAGGCCCAGCTATGGCTACACCTTC. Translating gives CASIAPDRPSYGYTF.